Below are 27 T cell receptor beta chains sequenced from a single sample in a study of CD8 T cells in ankylosing spondylitis. The study's findings and limits: Apparently characteristic of ankylosing spondylitis blood was a TCR beta motif (eight highly homologous variants).

MiXCR, applied by TCRdb to the 5' RACE reads, yields one record per CDR3 protein. The sample carries roughly 700,000 distinct CDR3 sequences, roughly 19% recorded once. Antigens of these TCRs are unknown. Sequencing used blood, either unsorted or a sorted T cell fraction (not recorded which). Source of these receptors: a male donor with ankylosing spondylitis.

The chain couples TRBV20-1 to TRBJ2-7, with 9 positions matching TRBD1. Germline CDR1 is DFQATT and CDR2 is SNEGSKA (reference sequence). The CDR3 length is 16 residues. V shed 0 bases and J 1 base; nucleotides not matched to a gene: 7. For the CDR3, the DNA is TGCAGTGCTAGAGATCGTCGGGACAGGGCTTCCTACGAGCAGTACTTC. Its protein is CSARDRRDRASYEQYF.

The chain is built from TRBV12-3 or TRBV12-4 and TRBJ1-2; D may be TRBD1 (5 bases). The V gene lost 2 bases and the J gene lost 7 bases, with 14 bases spanning the gap. This CDR3 is built from 14 residues. The CDR3 reads CASSLIQGEAGYTF. CDR3 bases: TGTGCCAGCAGTTTAATCCAGGGAGAGGCTGGCTACACCTTC.

This clonotype was detected only a few times. A much larger clonotype is one base distant, so this may be a read error. This chain joins TRBV24-1 and TRBJ2-3; TRBD2 is a possible D gene (6 bases). Trimming cost V 6 bases and J 4 bases, with 7 bases left between them. CDR3 length: 12 residues. Germline V gives CDR1 KGHDR, CDR2 SFDVKD. The DNA of the CDR3 is TGTGCCACCAGTCGACTAGCAGATACGCAGTATTTT. It is translated as CATSRLADTQYF.

This clonotype was counted at least ten times. The chain employs TRBV24-1 and TRBJ2-1; 9 bases fit TRBD1. The ends lost 2 bases at V and 7 bases at J; junction bases unmatched: 5. The germline gives CDR1 KGHDR, CDR2 SFDVKD. The CDR3 extends over 15 amino acids. The CDR3 DNA reads TGTGCCACCAGTGATTCCGCGGACAGGGGTAATGAGCAGTTCTTC. Translation gives CATSDSADRGNEQFF.

This clonotype was counted only a few times. The chain's CDR3 is CASSVLPGGEETQYF. In DNA, the CDR3 is TGTGCCAGCAGCGTCCTACCAGGGGGCGAAGAGACCCAGTACTTC. This chain links TRBV9 with TRBJ2-5; 8 bases map to TRBD1. J was trimmed by 3 bases and V by 2 bases; bases with no gene match: 6. The CDR3 runs 15 residues. Germline V lookup: CDR1 SGDLS, CDR2 YYNGEE.

The chain recombines TRBV20-1 with TRBJ2-7, with 9 bases matching TRBD1. This CDR3 region has 15 residues. Germline trimming cut 0 bases from V and 2 bases from J; bases unmatched to any gene: 5. CDR1 is DFQATT and CDR2 is SNEGSKA in the germline V gene (reference sequence). The CDR3 reads CSARDLRTGAYEQYF. Written as DNA, the CDR3 is TGCAGTGCTAGAGATCTCAGGACAGGGGCCTACGAGCAGTACTTC.

The rearrangement joins TRBV9 to TRBJ2-1; 10 nucleotides line up with TRBD1. CDR1 is SGDLS, CDR2 YYNGEE, per germline. The CDR3 is 15 amino acids. The V and J ends lost 6 bases and 4 bases, in that order; junction bases with no gene match: 7. DNA for the CDR3: TGTGCCAGCACCGGGACAGGGGCCCCTTACAATGAGCAGTTCTTC. This gives the protein CASTGTGAPYNEQFF.

J is TRBJ1-5 and V is TRBV29-1, with D unclear. Trimming left V 6 bases short and J 2 bases short, with 14 bases between. CDR1 and CDR2 from the germline V gene are SQVTM and ANQGSEA. The CDR3 is 14 amino acids. The CDR3 nucleotides read TGCAGCGTGGCCGTGGGATCTGGCAATCAGCCCCAGCATTTT. Its protein product is CSVAVGSGNQPQHF.

This clonotype was seen a few times. This rearrangement joins TRBV7-9 to TRBJ1-1; D possibly corresponds to TRBD1 (5 bases). V lost 2 bases, J lost 0 bases, and 13 bases lay in between. CDR1 and CDR2 (germline): SEHNR, FQNEAQ (reference sequence). This CDR3 contains 16 residues. Here the CDR3 DNA reads TGTGCCAGCAGCTTATACCAGGGTCCCATGAACACTGAAGCTTTCTTT. Protein sequence: CASSLYQGPMNTEAFF. The full variable domain, rest sourced from reference TRBV7-9 and TRBJ1-1, is DTGVSQNPRHKITKRGQNVTFRCDPISEHNRLYWYRQTLGQGPEFLTYFQNEAQLEKSRLLSDRFSAERPKGSFSTLEIQRTEQGDSAMYLCASSLYQGPMNTEAFFGQGTRLTVV.

This clonotype turned up a few times. This chain joins TRBV4-3 and TRBJ2-1; D remains ambiguous. The germline CDR1 and CDR2 sequences are LGHNA and YSLEER. Trimming removed 1 base from V and 5 bases from J, with 6 bases in between. The CDR3 runs 13 residues. The CDR3 DNA sequence: TGCGCCAGCAGCCAAGTCACCAACAATGAGCAGTTCTTC. It is translated as CASSQVTNNEQFF.

This clonotype was counted a few times. The chain is built from TRBV5-1 and TRBJ2-3, with 8 nucleotides matching TRBD1. V lost 3 bases and J lost 2; bases outside the gene matches: 8. Looked up from germline, CDR1 is SGHRS and CDR2 is YFSETQ. CDR3 length: 16 amino acids. The CDR3, as DNA: TGCGCCAGCAGCTCCGGAACAGGGGGACCCACAGATACGCAGTATTTT. This sequence encodes CASSSGTGGPTDTQYF.

The genes are TRBV3-1 and TRBJ1-6; D call uncertain. This CDR3 has 15 residues. The germline CDR1 and CDR2 sequences are LGHDT and YNNKEL (reference sequence). The V end lost 1 base, the J end lost 6 bases, and 10 bases lay between the germline ends. CDR3 in DNA: TGTGCCAGCAGCCAAGGGCCGATCCGTAATTCACCCCTCCACTTT. Its protein product is CASSQGPIRNSPLHF.

In this sample, this clonotype turned up a few times. The chain uses TRBV5-1 and TRBJ2-3; maybe TRBD2 (5 bases). Germline V lookup: CDR1 SGHRS, CDR2 YFSETQ. The CDR3 covers 15 residues. V was pared by 3 bases and J by 2 bases, with 13 bases between. CDR3 protein: CASSSGRTFTDTQYF. CDR3 sequence (DNA): TGCGCCAGCAGCTCGGGAAGGACTTTCACAGATACGCAGTATTTT.

Details on this clonotype: The missing conserved phenylalanine or tryptophan at the end of this CDR3 makes a read error likely. The genes are TRBV7-8 and TRBJ1-1; tentatively, D is TRBD1 (5 bases). Trimming took 4 bases from V and 11 from J, leaving 17 bases between them. The germline gives CDR1 SGHVS, CDR2 FQNEAQ. This CDR3 region has 13 residues. The CDR3, as DNA: TGTGCCAGCAGCTGGGGCGTCATCGGGGAGGCTTTCCTT. Amino acid sequence: CASSWGVIGEAFL.

A few counts support this clonotype. The chain couples TRBV6-5 to TRBJ1-2; TRBD1 agrees at 9 bases. The CDR3 spans 14 residues. Per germline, CDR1 MNHEY and CDR2 SVGAGI. Trimming took 4 bases from V and 6 from J; bases not matched to a gene: 6. CDR3 sequence reads: CASSFAGQGDGYTF. In nucleotides, the CDR3 is TGTGCCAGCAGTTTCGCGGGACAGGGAGATGGCTACACCTTC.

The chain recombines TRBV6-2 or TRBV6-3 with TRBJ1-2; unclear D gene. V gave up 6 bases and J gave up 4 bases, with 9 bases separating them. The germline gives CDR1 MNHEY, CDR2 SVGEGT. The CDR3 is made up of 12 amino acids. Written as DNA, the CDR3 is TGTGCCAGCAGCTACGGCTTCTATGGCTACACCTTC. This encodes CASSYGFYGYTF.

The chain combines TRBV4-2 with TRBJ2-7; D gene ambiguous. Trimming stripped 0 bases from V and 2 bases from J, with 8 bases between. Per the germline V gene, CDR1 is LGHNA and CDR2 is YNFKEQ. The CDR3 runs to 14 residues. The DNA of the CDR3 is TGTGCCAGCAGCCAAGAGGGCCTGACCTACGAGCAGTACTTC. This gives the protein CASSQEGLTYEQYF.

There are a few counts of this clonotype. The DNA of the CDR3 is TGCAGTGCTCCACGTCTCGTGGACCTAAGCGGAAAACTGTTTTTT. Its protein is CSAPRLVDLSGKLFF. V usage is TRBV20-1 and J usage is TRBJ1-4; the D is unclear. CDR3 size: 15 residues. Trimming removed 5 bases at V and 10 bases at J, with 23 bases between. Germline V gives CDR1 DFQATT, CDR2 SNEGSKA (reference sequence).

The rearrangement links TRBV4-3 to TRBJ2-1; D not resolved. This CDR3 region has 14 residues. Germline assignment: CDR1 LGHNA and CDR2 YSLEER. Trimming cost V 4 bases and J 5 bases, with 12 bases left between them. The CDR3 DNA follows: TGCGCCAGCAGCCTCGATAGGTCCAACAATGAGCAGTTCTTC. Amino acids: CASSLDRSNNEQFF.

This clonotype was seen more than once but under ten times. The CDR3 region is CASSSHSSGTHNEQFF. The CDR3 bases are TGTGCCAGCAGTTCCCACAGCTCTGGGACCCACAATGAGCAGTTCTTC. The rearrangement joins TRBV28 to TRBJ2-1; perhaps D is TRBD1 or TRBD2 (5 bases each). This CDR3 region has 16 residues. V was cut by 4 bases and J by 5 bases, with 18 bases left in between. Germline V lookup: CDR1 MDHEN, CDR2 SYDVKM.

This clonotype was picked up a small number of times. This sequence joins TRBV28 and TRBJ1-3, with a weak D call TRBD1 (5 bases). Germline CDR1 and CDR2: MDHEN and SYDVKM. V was shortened by 8 bases and J by 0 bases, with 11 bases between the two germline ends. The CDR3 is made up of 14 amino acids. The CDR3 DNA is TGTGCCAGCCGAACAGGATACTCTGGAAACACCATATATTTT. Translation: CASRTGYSGNTIYF.

This clonotype was observed at least ten times. The chain employs TRBV12-3 or TRBV12-4 and TRBJ1-6; a possible D gene is TRBD1 (5 bases). The CDR3 consists of 15 residues. V was pared by 5 bases and J by 9 bases, with 17 bases between. CDR3 nucleotide sequence: TGTGCCAGCAGTACACAGGAAAAAGAAGGTTCACCCCTCCACTTT. Translating gives CASSTQEKEGSPLHF.

This clonotype was seen a few times. V usage is TRBV7-2 and J usage is TRBJ1-2; 12 nucleotides agree with TRBD1. This CDR3 comprises 15 residues. The V gene end was trimmed by 5 bases and the J gene end by 6 bases; junction bases not matched to a gene: 7. The germline V gene has CDR1 SGHTA and CDR2 FQGNSA. As DNA, the CDR3 is TGTGCCAGCAGCACCCGGGACAGGGGGCTGAATGGCTACACCTTC. Its translation: CASSTRDRGLNGYTF. The entire variable domain, with the rest obtained from reference TRBV7-2 and TRBJ1-2, is as follows: GAGVSQSPSNKVTEKGKDVELRCDPISGHTALYWYRQSLGQGLEFLIYFQGNSAPDKSGLPSDRFSAERTGGSVSTLTIQRTQQEDSAVYLCASSTRDRGLNGYTFGSGTRLTVV.

The sample holds a few counts of this clonotype. This sequence joins TRBV3-1 and TRBJ1-3; D remains ambiguous. The CDR3 contains 11 residues. Trimming took 1 base from V and 7 from J, leaving 2 bases between them. Germline CDR1 reads LGHDT; CDR2 reads YNNKEL (reference sequence). Here the CDR3 DNA reads TGTGCCAGCAGCCAAGCGAACACCATATATTTT. This gives the protein CASSQANTIYF.

The chain links TRBV5-1 to TRBJ2-7; D gene ambiguous. CDR1 is SGHRS, CDR2 YFSETQ, per germline. The CDR3 runs to 13 residues. V lost 4 bases, J lost 6 bases, and 14 bases lay in between. The CDR3 sequence is CASSIGWASEQYF. CDR3 coding DNA: TGCGCCAGCAGCATTGGTTGGGCCTCCGAGCAGTACTTC.

The chain combines TRBV10-3 with TRBJ2-7; D assignment may be TRBD1 or TRBD2 (5 bases each). Per the germline V gene, CDR1 is ENHRY and CDR2 is SYGVKD. The CDR3 has 14 residues. V lost 5 bases and J lost 2, with 13 bases in between. In DNA, the CDR3 is TGTGCCATCAGTTTTCAGGGACCCCCCTACGAGCAGTACTTC. Translated, it gives CAISFQGPPYEQYF.

The rearrangement joins TRBV2 to TRBJ2-1, with a weak D call TRBD1 (6 bases). The CDR3 has 12 amino acids. V was clipped by 6 bases and J by 8 bases, with 11 bases between them. The germline V gene has CDR1 SNHLY and CDR2 FYNNEI. The CDR3 protein is CASSEQGHEQFF. CDR3 coding DNA: TGTGCCAGCAGCGAGCAGGGGCATGAGCAGTTCTTC.